This T cell receptor (beta chain) was found in a study of T cell responses to AZD1222 COVID-19 vaccine. Study-wide points: The study identified only a handful of AZD1222 recipients as seropositive at baseline. Targets within unmutated variant regions were reportedly found for nearly half of spike-specific TCRs. Spike-specific TCR breadth and depth went up after people got two AZD1222 doses.

The CDR3 has 16 amino acids. J was trimmed by 9 bases and V by 4 bases; bases with no gene match: 14. The germline CDR1 and CDR2 sequences are MNHEY and SMNVEV (reference sequence). TCRdb keeps only in-frame clones here, not all; method: immunoSEQ multiplex PCR. The data hold about 120,000 clones, with roughly nine tenths observed a single time. About this clone: Its antigen is unknown.

This chain joins TRBV27 and TRBJ2-1; 8 bases are a match to TRBD2. This receptor was taken from an adult in good health. Sample: peripheral blood, taken on day 0 of AZD1222 vaccination. CDR3 sequence: CASSSPGGFHNSEQFF. The CDR3 DNA follows: TGTGCCAGCAGTTCCCCGGGAGGGTTCCACAACAGTGAGCAGTTCTTC.